This TCR beta chain was obtained from a study of cytomegalovirus exposure and HLA in healthy donors. There are 15 residues in the CDR3. The junction had 6 bases not matched to a gene; V was cut back by 3 bases and J by 5 bases. In germline, CDR1 is SGHTA, CDR2 FQGNSA. Findings of the study overall: The study dropped some indistinguishable V segments, TRBV6-2 and TRBV6-3 among them. Donor immune exposure was known only as CMV serostatus. Confirmation in vitro established that a few CMV-associated chains were specific for CMV antigens.

Primers included in the PCR were 60 Vbeta and 13 Jbeta primers. Here immunoSEQ multiplex PCR was the method, and the copy in TCRdb shows in-frame clones only, minus some. The data contain approximately 190,000 clones, over 60% of them singletons. Details on this clone: Its specificity is not known.

The clonotype originates from a young woman in good health and CMV-seropositive. The sequenced sample was PBMCs. The V gene is TRBV7-2, the J gene TRBJ1-4, with 7 bases that match TRBD1. CDR3: CASSFGGQTNEKLFF. In DNA form, the CDR3 reads TGTGCCAGCAGCTTTGGGGGACAGACAAATGAAAAACTGTTTTTT.